The TCR beta chain under discussion was sequenced for a study of T cell repertoires in aging, cancer and after chemotherapy. The template was genomic DNA from peripheral blood, not RNA. The CDR3 extends over 14 amino acids. The J segment lost 0 bases and the V segment lost 10 bases, leaving 8 bases of the junction unmatched. Germline V gene sequence: CDR1 SNHLY, CDR2 FYNNEI. Rearranged V-D-J TRB sequences were amplified with a mixed TRB-A/B primer pool. In TCRdb, the multiplex PCR reads were re-called with MiXCR into one record per CDR3 protein. The table lists a few thousand distinct CDR3 sequences, roughly a quarter of them singletons, with approximately 13% in the top ten.

The TCR comes from a human donor with a solid tumor. The chain carries TRBV2 and TRBJ1-1; TRBD1 agrees at 7 bases. The specimen sequenced was blood. The CDR3 here is CATMIQGMNTEAFF. CDR3 DNA sequence: TGTGCCACCATGATACAGGGGATGAACACTGAAGCTTTCTTT.